The clone carrying this TCR beta chain was counted many times. Its antigen is as yet unknown. The data belong to a study of early T cells in non-severe SARS-CoV-2 infection. On the study more broadly: It was bulk RNA from unsorted whole blood that was sequenced, and the chains were unpaired.

CDR1 and CDR2 (germline): DFQATT, SNEGSKA (reference sequence). Trimming took 0 bases from V and 0 from J, leaving 7 bases between them. This CDR3 has 14 residues. The TCR library protocol was used to attach unique molecular identifiers. These identifiers were attached to individual cDNA molecules. MiXCR, run by TCRdb on the 5' RACE reads, gives a single entry per CDR3 protein. This table has 60,000 to 75,000 distinct CDR3 sequences, around 12% appearing once. The study's findings and limits: Clonotype matching in VDJdb favored anti-spike CD8 responses and did not capture private and CD4 specificities.

This chain joins TRBV20-1 and TRBJ2-3; D ambiguous. The sample consisted of whole blood. The source of this sequence is an adult who was a healthcare worker with PCR-confirmed SARS-CoV-2 infection or an uninfected control (not recorded which). The CDR3 DNA reads as TGCAGTGCTAGAGATACAGCTAGCACAGATACGCAGTATTTT. Amino acids: CSARDTASTDTQYF.